This record concerns one T cell receptor beta chain sequence. What it binds is unknown. The data were obtained in a study of cytomegalovirus exposure and HLA in healthy donors. The donors were members of the approximately 120-subject validation cohort (separate from the approximately 670-subject first cohort). Here immunoSEQ multiplex PCR was the method, and the copy in TCRdb shows in-frame clones only, minus some. The data contain hundreds of thousands of clones, about nine tenths of them singletons. Study findings and constraints: TCR sequences were mostly rare, though some public TCRs occurred in many donors. According to the study, roughly 180 TCR beta chains were cytomegalovirus-associated. Accounts indicate the classifier identified cytomegalovirus status with strong specificity and sensitivity.

The CDR3 is 11 residues long. The V end was cut by 4 bases, the J end by 1 base, with 2 bases between. Germline V lookup: CDR1 MGHDK, CDR2 SYGVNS. Sequenced: PBMCs. This receptor was obtained from a woman aged 18-30 years in good health and CMV-seronegative. The chain links TRBV25-1 to TRBJ2-7; D is unclear. CDR3 nucleotides: TGTGCCAGCAGTGTATCCTACGAGCAGTACTTC. This translates into CASSVSYEQYF.